A selection of T cell receptor beta chains follows, all from one sample in a study of T-cell reconstitution after alpha-beta-depleted transplantation in children. TCRdb fed the PCR reads into MiXCR, producing one record per CDR3 protein. The profile shows a few hundred thousand distinct CDR3 sequences, 43% of them singletons. Sample: PBMCs, taken before TCRalphabeta/CD19-depleted stem cell transplant. Receptors were obtained from a girl aged 2 to 9 with aplastic anemia, due to receive a stem cell transplant. Each CDR3 is given with its conserved first and last residue. The order of the fields is CDR3 DNA, CDR3 protein, D gene, J gene, V gene, clone size. The D gene is left open where the match is weak. Expanded clones are given a class, and other clones once, few, many or no size at all.

CDR3 DNA: TGTGCCAGCAGTTTACAGGCGGGACGGTATCAGCCCCAGCATTTT
CDR3 protein: CASSLQAGRYQPQHF
D gene: .
J gene: TRBJ1-5
V gene: TRBV6-5
clone size: .

CDR3 DNA: TGTGCCAGCAGAAACAACCTCATGGGGGGGCACACTGAAGCTTTCTTT
CDR3 protein: CASRNNLMGGHTEAFF
D gene: .
J gene: TRBJ1-1
V gene: TRBV7-2
clone size: .

CDR3 DNA: TGCAGTGCTGCCGACAGGGGGCAGGGCAGCAATCAGCCCCAGCATTTT
CDR3 protein: CSAADRGQGSNQPQHF
D gene: TRBD1
J gene: TRBJ1-5
V gene: TRBV20-1
clone size: .

CDR3 DNA: TGTGCCAGCAGCCTGGGGGGTAGTTTGGATACGCAGTATTTT
CDR3 protein: CASSLGGSLDTQYF
D gene: .
J gene: TRBJ2-3
V gene: TRBV7-3
clone size: .

CDR3 DNA: TGTGCCAGCAGCTGGATAGCCCGGAAGACAGATACGCAGTATTTT
CDR3 protein: CASSWIARKTDTQYF
D gene: .
J gene: TRBJ2-3
V gene: TRBV7-9
clone size: .

CDR3 DNA: TGCGCCAGCAGTGGAATGGGGTCCACCACCTACGAGCAGTACTTC
CDR3 protein: CASSGMGSTTYEQYF
D gene: .
J gene: TRBJ2-7
V gene: TRBV10-1
clone size: .

CDR3 DNA: TGTGCCAGCAGCTATATTAGCGGGAGCTCCTACAATGAGCAGTTCTTC
CDR3 protein: CASSYISGSSYNEQFF
D gene: TRBD2
J gene: TRBJ2-1
V gene: TRBV5-5
clone size: few

CDR3 DNA: TGTGCCAGCAGTATGCTCAGCGGGAGTGGAACCGGGGAGCTGTTTTTT
CDR3 protein: CASSMLSGSGTGELFF
D gene: TRBD2
J gene: TRBJ2-2
V gene: TRBV27
clone size: .

CDR3 DNA: TGTGCCAGCAGCTTTCCAATAATAGCGGGAGACTCTGGGGCCAACGTCCTGACTTTC
CDR3 protein: CASSFPIIAGDSGANVLTF
D gene: TRBD2
J gene: TRBJ2-6
V gene: TRBV11-1
clone size: .

CDR3 DNA: TGTGCCAGCAGAGGGAGCGATATCGGCACAGATACGCAGTATTTT
CDR3 protein: CASRGSDIGTDTQYF
D gene: .
J gene: TRBJ2-3
V gene: TRBV27
clone size: .

CDR3 DNA: TGCGCCAGCAGCCCATACAATACGGCATCCGAGCAGTACTTC
CDR3 protein: CASSPYNTASEQYF
D gene: .
J gene: TRBJ2-7
V gene: TRBV5-1
clone size: once

CDR3 DNA: TGTGCCAGCAGCTTCATCGGCGGCGGGTCCACAGATACGCAGTATTTT
CDR3 protein: CASSFIGGGSTDTQYF
D gene: .
J gene: TRBJ2-3
V gene: TRBV7-8
clone size: .

CDR3 DNA: TGCAGTGCTAACGAGGGAGCGAGCTCCTACAATGAGCAGTTCTTC
CDR3 protein: CSANEGASSYNEQFF
D gene: .
J gene: TRBJ2-1
V gene: TRBV20-1
clone size: .

CDR3 DNA: TGTGCCACAACCAGACTAGCGGGGGGGGAAGATACGCAGTATTTT
CDR3 protein: CATTRLAGGEDTQYF
D gene: TRBD2
J gene: TRBJ2-3
V gene: TRBV12-3/TRBV12-4
clone size: .

CDR3 DNA: TGCGCCAGCAGCTTGGCTCCAGCGGGGGAGACCCAGTACTTC
CDR3 protein: CASSLAPAGETQYF
D gene: TRBD2
J gene: TRBJ2-5
V gene: TRBV5-1
clone size: .

CDR3 DNA: TGTGCCAGCAGCTTATTAGCGGGTACAAACACCGGGGAGCTGTTTTTT
CDR3 protein: CASSLLAGTNTGELFF
D gene: TRBD2
J gene: TRBJ2-2
V gene: TRBV7-2
clone size: many

CDR3 DNA: TGCAGTGCCCCCAGGGAGGGGATGGGAAACACCATATATTTT
CDR3 protein: CSAPREGMGNTIYF
D gene: .
J gene: TRBJ1-3
V gene: TRBV20-1
clone size: .

CDR3 DNA: TGCGCCAGCAGCTTCCTCTGGACAGGGAGCGGCTCCATCCTTAACTACACAGATACGCAGTATTTT
CDR3 protein: CASSFLWTGSGSILNYTDTQYF
D gene: TRBD1
J gene: TRBJ2-3
V gene: TRBV5-1
clone size: .

CDR3 DNA: TGTGCCAGCAGCGCCGGGACTAGCGGGAGAAGGACAGATACGCAGTATTTT
CDR3 protein: CASSAGTSGRRTDTQYF
D gene: TRBD2
J gene: TRBJ2-3
V gene: TRBV11-1
clone size: .

CDR3 DNA: TGTGCCAGCAGTCCGGGGGGGGCGGGAAGTGAAAAACTGTTTTTT
CDR3 protein: CASSPGGAGSEKLFF
D gene: .
J gene: TRBJ1-4
V gene: TRBV12-3/TRBV12-4
clone size: many